The sequence of this TCR beta chain was determined in a study of Ad26.COV2.S vaccination and SARS-CoV-2 variants. Across the whole study: Once or twice, 56 days apart, Ad26.COV2.S was delivered intramuscularly.

The treatment was: some 20 received Ad26.COV2.S at low or high dose, single or two shots; a few received placebo; per-sample allocation not given. Sampling occurred on day 63 after the first vaccine or placebo injection. Method: immunoSEQ multiplex PCR; TCRdb's copy keeps in-frame clones and lacks some. The data hold about 330,000 clones, with roughly 88% observed a single time. The CDR3 is 13 amino acids. V was cut by 3 bases and J by 5 bases, with 10 bases left in between. The receptor comes from a person aged 18-65 years who received the Ad26.COV2.S COVID-19 vaccine or a placebo. The chain joins TRBV12-3 or TRBV12-4 to TRBJ1-1; no clear D. This material consisted of peripheral blood, taken in a trial of Ad26.COV2.S vaccine versus placebo. CDR3 sequence (DNA): TGTGCCAGCAGTTTTGGCGGGGATACTGAAGCTTTCTTT. Protein: CASSFGGDTEAFF.